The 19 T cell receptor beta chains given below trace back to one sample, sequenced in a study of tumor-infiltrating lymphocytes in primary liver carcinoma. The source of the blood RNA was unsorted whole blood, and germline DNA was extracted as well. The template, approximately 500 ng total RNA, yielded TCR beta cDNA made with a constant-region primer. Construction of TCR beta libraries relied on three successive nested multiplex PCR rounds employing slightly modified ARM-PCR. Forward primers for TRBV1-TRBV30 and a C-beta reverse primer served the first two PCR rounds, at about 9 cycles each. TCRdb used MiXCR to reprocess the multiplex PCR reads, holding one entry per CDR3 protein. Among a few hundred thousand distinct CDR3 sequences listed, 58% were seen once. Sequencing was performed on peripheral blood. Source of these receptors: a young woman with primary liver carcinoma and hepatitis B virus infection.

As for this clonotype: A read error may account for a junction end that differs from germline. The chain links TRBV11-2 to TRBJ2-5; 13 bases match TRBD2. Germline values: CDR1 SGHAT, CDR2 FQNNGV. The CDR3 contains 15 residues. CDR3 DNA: TGTGCCATCAGCGACACTAGCGGGAGGGGTGAGACCCAGTACTTC. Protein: CAISDTSGRGETQYF.

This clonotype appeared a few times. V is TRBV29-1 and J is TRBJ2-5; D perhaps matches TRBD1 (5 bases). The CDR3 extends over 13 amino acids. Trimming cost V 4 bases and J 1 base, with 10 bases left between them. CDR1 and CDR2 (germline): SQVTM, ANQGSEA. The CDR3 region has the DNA TGCAGCGTTGGGGCAGGGATCCAAGAGACCCAGTACTTC. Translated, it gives CSVGAGIQETQYF.

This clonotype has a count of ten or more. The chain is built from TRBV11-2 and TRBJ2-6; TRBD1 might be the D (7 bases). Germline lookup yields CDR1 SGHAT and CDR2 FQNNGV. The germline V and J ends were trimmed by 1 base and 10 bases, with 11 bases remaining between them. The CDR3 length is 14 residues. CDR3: CASSLAAGGNVLTF. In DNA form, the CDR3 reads TGTGCCAGCAGCTTAGCGGCAGGGGGGAACGTCCTGACTTTC. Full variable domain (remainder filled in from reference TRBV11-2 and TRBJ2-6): EAGVAQSPRYKIIEKRQSVAFWCNPISGHATLYWYQQILGQGPKLLIQFQNNGVVDDSQLPKDRFSAERLKGVDSTLKIQPAKLEDSAVYLCASSLAAGGNVLTFGAGSRLTVL.

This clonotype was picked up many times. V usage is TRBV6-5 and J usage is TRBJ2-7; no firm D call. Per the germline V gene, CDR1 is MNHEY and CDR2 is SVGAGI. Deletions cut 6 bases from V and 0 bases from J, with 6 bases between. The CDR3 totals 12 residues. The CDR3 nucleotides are TGTGCCAGCAGGGGGATCTCCTACGAGCAGTACTTC. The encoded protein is CASRGISYEQYF.

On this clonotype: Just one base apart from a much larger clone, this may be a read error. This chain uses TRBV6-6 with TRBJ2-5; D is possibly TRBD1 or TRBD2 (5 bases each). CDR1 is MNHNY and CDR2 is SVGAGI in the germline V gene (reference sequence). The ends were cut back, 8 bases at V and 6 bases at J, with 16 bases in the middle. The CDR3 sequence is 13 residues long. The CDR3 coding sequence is TGTGCCAGCCGGTTTCTGGGGACGCAGACCCAGTACTTC. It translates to CASRFLGTQTQYF.

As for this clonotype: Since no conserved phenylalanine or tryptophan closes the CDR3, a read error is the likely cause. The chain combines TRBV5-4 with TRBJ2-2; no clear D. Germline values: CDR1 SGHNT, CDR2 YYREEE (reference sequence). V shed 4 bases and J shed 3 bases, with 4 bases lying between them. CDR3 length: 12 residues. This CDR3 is CASSTDTGELFS. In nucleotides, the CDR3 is TGTGCCAGCAGCACGGACACCGGGGAGCTGTTTTCT.

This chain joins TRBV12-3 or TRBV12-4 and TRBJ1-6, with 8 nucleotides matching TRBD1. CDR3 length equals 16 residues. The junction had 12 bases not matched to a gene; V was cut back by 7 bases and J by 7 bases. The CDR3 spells CASTISGGTGNSPLHF. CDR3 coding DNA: TGTGCCAGCACCATCAGTGGGGGGACAGGAAATTCACCCCTCCACTTT.

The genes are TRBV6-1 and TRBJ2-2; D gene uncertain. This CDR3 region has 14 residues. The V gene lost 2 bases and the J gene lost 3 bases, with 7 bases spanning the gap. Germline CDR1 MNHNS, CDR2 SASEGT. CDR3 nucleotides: TGTGCCAGCAGTGAACCGGACGACACCGGGGAGCTGTTTTTT. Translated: CASSEPDDTGELFF.

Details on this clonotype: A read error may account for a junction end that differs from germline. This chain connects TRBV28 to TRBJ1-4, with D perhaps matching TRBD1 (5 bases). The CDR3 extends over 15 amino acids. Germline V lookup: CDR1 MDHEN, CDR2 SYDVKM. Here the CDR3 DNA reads TGTGTCAGCAGCCCTTGGAGGACATATAATGAAAAACTGTTTTTT. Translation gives CVSSPWRTYNEKLFF. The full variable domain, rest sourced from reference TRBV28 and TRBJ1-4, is DVKVTQSSRYLVKRTGEKVFLECVQDMDHENMFWYRQDPGLGLRLIYFSYDVKMKEKGDIPEGYSVSREKKERFSLILESASTNQTSMYLCVSSPWRTYNEKLFFGSGTQLSVL.

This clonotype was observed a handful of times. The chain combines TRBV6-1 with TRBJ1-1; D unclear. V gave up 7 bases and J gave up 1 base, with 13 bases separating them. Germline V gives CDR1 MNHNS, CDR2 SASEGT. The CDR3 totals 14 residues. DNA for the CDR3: TGTGCCAGCAAATCTGGACGGTCGAACACTGAAGCTTTCTTT. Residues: CASKSGRSNTEAFF.

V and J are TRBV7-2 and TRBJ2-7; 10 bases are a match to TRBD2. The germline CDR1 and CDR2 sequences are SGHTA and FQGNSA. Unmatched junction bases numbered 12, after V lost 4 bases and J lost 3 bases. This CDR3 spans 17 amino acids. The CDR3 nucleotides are TGTGCCAGCAGCTCACCTTCGGCTAGCGGGAGTCGCTACGAGCAGTACTTC. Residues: CASSSPSASGSRYEQYF.

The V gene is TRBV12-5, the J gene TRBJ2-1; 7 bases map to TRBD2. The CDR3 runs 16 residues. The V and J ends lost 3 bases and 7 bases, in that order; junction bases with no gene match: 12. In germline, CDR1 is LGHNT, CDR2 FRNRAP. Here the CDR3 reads CASGFVEGGPGNEQFF. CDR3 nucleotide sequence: TGTGCTAGTGGTTTCGTTGAGGGAGGGCCCGGGAATGAGCAGTTCTTC.

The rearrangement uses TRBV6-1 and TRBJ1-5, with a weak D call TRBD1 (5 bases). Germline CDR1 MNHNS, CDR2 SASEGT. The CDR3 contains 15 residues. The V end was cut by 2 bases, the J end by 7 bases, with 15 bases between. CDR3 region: CASSEYGMGVQPQHF. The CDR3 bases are TGTGCCAGCAGTGAATACGGGATGGGGGTACAGCCCCAGCATTTT.

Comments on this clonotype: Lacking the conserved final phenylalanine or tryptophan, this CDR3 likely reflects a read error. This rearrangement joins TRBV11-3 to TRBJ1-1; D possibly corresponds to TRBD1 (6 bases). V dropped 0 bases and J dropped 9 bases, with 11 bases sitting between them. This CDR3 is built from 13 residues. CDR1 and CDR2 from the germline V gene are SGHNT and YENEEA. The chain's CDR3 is CASSLDMTGQAFI. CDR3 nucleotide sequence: TGTGCCAGCAGCTTAGATATGACAGGACAAGCTTTCATT.

CDR3 loop: CASSPMIGDGADTQYF. The CDR3 DNA reads as TGTGCCAGCAGCCCCATGATAGGGGATGGCGCAGATACGCAGTATTTT. The rearrangement links TRBV4-2 to TRBJ2-3; D is possibly TRBD1 (5 bases). The CDR3 sequence is 16 residues long. Trimming shortened V by 4 bases and J by 4 bases, and 18 bases separated the two germline ends. Looked up from germline, CDR1 is LGHNA and CDR2 is YNFKEQ.

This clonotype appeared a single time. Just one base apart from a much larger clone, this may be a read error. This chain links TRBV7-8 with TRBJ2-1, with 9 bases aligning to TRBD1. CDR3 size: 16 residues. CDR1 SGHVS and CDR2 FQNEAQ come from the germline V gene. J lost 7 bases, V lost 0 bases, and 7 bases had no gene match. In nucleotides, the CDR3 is TGTGCCAGCAGCTTAGCGCGGGACAGGGATGTTAATGAGCAGTTCTTC. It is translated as CASSLARDRDVNEQFF. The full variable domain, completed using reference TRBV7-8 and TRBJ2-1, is GAGVSQSPRYKVAKRGQDVALRCDPISGHVSLFWYQQALGQGPEFLTYFQNEAQLDKSGLPSDRFFAERPEGSVSTLKIQRTQQEDSAVYLCASSLARDRDVNEQFFGPGTRLTVL.

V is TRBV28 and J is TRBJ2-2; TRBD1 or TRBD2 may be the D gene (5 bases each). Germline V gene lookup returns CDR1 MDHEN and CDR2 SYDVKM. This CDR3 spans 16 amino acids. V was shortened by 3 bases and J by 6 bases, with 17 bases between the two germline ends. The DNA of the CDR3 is TGTGCCAGCAGTTTTCCCTCCAGGGACGGGTCCGGGGAGCTGTTTTTT. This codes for CASSFPSRDGSGELFF.

The CDR3 nucleotides read TGTGCCAGCAGGTCAAGACCTATTTCCATCATATATTTT. Protein product: CASRSRPISIIYF. This chain links TRBV6-5 with TRBJ1-3, with unresolved D. CDR3 length equals 13 residues. The germline gives CDR1 MNHEY, CDR2 SVGAGI. With 6 bases removed from V and 12 bases from J, the gap between germline ends came to 18 bases.

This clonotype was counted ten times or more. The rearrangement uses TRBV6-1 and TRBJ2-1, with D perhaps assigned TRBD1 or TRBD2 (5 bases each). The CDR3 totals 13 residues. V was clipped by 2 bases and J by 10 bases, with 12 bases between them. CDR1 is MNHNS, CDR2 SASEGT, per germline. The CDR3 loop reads CASSETVGTEQFF. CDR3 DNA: TGTGCCAGCAGTGAAACTGTAGGGACGGAGCAGTTCTTC.